This entry lists 28 T cell receptor beta chains sequenced from one sample in a study of metastatic and nonmetastatic thyroid tumors. Thyroid surgery took place with no prior treatment in any patient. MiXCR re-clonotyped the PCR reads for TCRdb. The profile shows around 52,000 clones, under 30% of them singletons. The sample comprised blood. The origin of the receptors is a female donor with papillary thyroid cancer or a benign thyroid nodule (not recorded which). Some clones in this sample may be carry-over from other donors' samples.

V is TRBV30 and J is TRBJ1-5; D remains ambiguous. V shed 6 bases and J shed 9 bases, with 18 bases lying between them. Germline values: CDR1 GTSNPN, CDR2 SVGIG (reference sequence). The CDR3 has 13 amino acids. Here the CDR3 reads CACPRGSPRPQHF. CDR3 bases: TGTGCCTGCCCCCGGGGTAGTCCTCGGCCCCAGCATTTT.

This clone was counted between two and nine times. The V gene is TRBV6-5, the J gene TRBJ2-5; perhaps TRBD2 as D (5 bases). The V gene's germline CDR1 is MNHEY and CDR2 SVGAGI. This CDR3 contains 16 residues. With 0 bases removed from V and 0 bases from J, the gap between germline ends came to 11 bases. The DNA of the CDR3 is TGTGCCAGCAGTTACTCGAGCGGCAGGTACCAAGAGACCCAGTACTTC. Its translation: CASSYSSGRYQETQYF.

The chain employs TRBV11-2 and TRBJ2-2; TRBD2 agrees at 12 bases. Germline V gene sequence: CDR1 SGHAT, CDR2 FQNNGV. The CDR3 length is 19 residues. With V trimmed by 5 bases and J by 3 bases, 13 bases remained unmatched. The CDR3 region has the DNA TGTGCCAGCAGCCCGGGCGGGCTAGCGGGAGGGCCAGACACCGGGGAGCTGTTTTTT. Protein sequence: CASSPGGLAGGPDTGELFF.

This clone was counted ten times or more. This could be a read error, since a much larger clone is one nucleotide away. V usage is TRBV27 and J usage is TRBJ1-1, with unresolved D. CDR1 MNHEY and CDR2 SMNVEV come from the germline V gene (reference sequence). The CDR3 is 13 residues long. V dropped 7 bases and J dropped 4 bases, with 13 bases sitting between them. The CDR3 sequence is CASNFSRSTEAFF. The CDR3 bases are TGTGCCAGCAATTTCAGCAGGTCCACTGAAGCTTTCTTT.

The rearrangement links TRBV18 to TRBJ2-1; 9 bases are a match to TRBD1. Germline V gene lookup returns CDR1 KGHSH and CDR2 LQKENI. Losses at the gene ends were 2 bases for V and 7 bases for J; bases not matched to a gene: 9. The CDR3 consists of 16 residues. As DNA, the CDR3 is TGTGCCAGCTCACCAGGCCCGGGACAGGGTAGGAATGAGCAGTTCTTC. Protein sequence: CASSPGPGQGRNEQFF.

This chain connects TRBV19 to TRBJ1-5; 8 nucleotides agree with TRBD1. V lost 6 bases, J lost 3 bases, and 7 bases stayed unmatched. The length of the CDR3 is 15 residues. Germline CDR1 and CDR2: LNHDA and SQIVND (reference sequence). The CDR3 reads CASRGRTGNNQPQHF. In DNA, the CDR3 is TGTGCCAGTAGAGGCCGGACAGGGAACAATCAGCCCCAGCATTTT.

This clone was seen more than once but under ten times. CDR3 sequence reads: CASSEARVRYGYTF. Written as DNA, the CDR3 is TGTGCCAGCAGTGAAGCGAGGGTCCGCTATGGCTACACCTTC. The chain is built from TRBV2 and TRBJ1-2; D not certain. This CDR3 comprises 14 residues. Germline V CDR1 and CDR2: SNHLY, FYNNEI. The V gene lost 0 bases and the J gene lost 4 bases, with 9 bases spanning the gap.

This chain joins TRBV11-2 and TRBJ1-5; D not certain. The germline V gene has CDR1 SGHAT and CDR2 FQNNGV. CDR3 length: 16 residues. V shed 2 bases and J shed 0 bases, with 11 bases lying between them. The CDR3 DNA reads TGTGCCAGCAGCTTAATCCACAGTTATAGCAATCAGCCCCAGCATTTT. Translating it yields CASSLIHSYSNQPQHF.

This clone was seen a few times. The chain has TRBV6-1 and TRBJ2-7; weak D call: TRBD2 (6 bases). Germline V gene lookup returns CDR1 MNHNS and CDR2 SASEGT. The CDR3 extends over 18 amino acids. V was cut by 1 base and J by 2 bases, with 21 bases left in between. Written as DNA, the CDR3 is TGTGCCAGCAGTGAAGGGCCCCCCCTCGGGGGATCTACCTACGAGCAGTACTTC. This translates into CASSEGPPLGGSTYEQYF.

CDR3 in DNA: TGTGCCAGCAGTTCCTCAGGAACCGGGGAGCTGTTTTTT. This gives the protein CASSSSGTGELFF. This sequence joins TRBV6-2 or TRBV6-3 and TRBJ2-2; no definite D call. V was pared by 4 bases and J by 5 bases, with 8 bases between. The CDR3 covers 13 residues. Germline assignment: CDR1 MNHEY and CDR2 SVGEGT.

The chain couples TRBV4-2 to TRBJ1-5, with 7 bases identical to TRBD1. Germline CDR1 reads LGHNA; CDR2 reads YNFKEQ. This CDR3 has 16 amino acids. J was trimmed by 4 bases and V by 0 bases; bases with no gene match: 6. The CDR3 spells CASSQDPRQGNQPQHF. CDR3 DNA: TGTGCCAGCAGCCAAGATCCTAGACAGGGTAATCAGCCCCAGCATTTT.

In regard to this clone: This sample also contains other DNA sequences that code for the same CDR3. The chain carries TRBV13 and TRBJ2-1, with 9 bases identical to TRBD1. J gave up 15 bases and V 5 bases, and 17 bases lay outside the gene matches. Per germline, CDR1 PRHDT and CDR2 FYEKMQ (reference sequence). The CDR3 has 15 residues. For the CDR3, the DNA is TGTGCCAGCAGCCTCTCTGGGGGACAGGGTCTACTACCGTTCTTC. It specifies CASSLSGGQGLLPFF.

This clone was seen a few times. The chain carries TRBV5-1 and TRBJ1-2; 10 bases align to TRBD1. Germline V CDR1 and CDR2: SGHRS, YFSETQ. With 5 bases clipped from V and 6 bases from J, the junction kept 7 bases outside the gene matches. There are 14 residues in the CDR3. For the CDR3, the DNA is TGCGCCAGCAGGTCGGGACAGGGGAGTGATGGCTACACCTTC. Encoded protein: CASRSGQGSDGYTF.

The sample holds a few counts of this clone. V and J are TRBV20-1 and TRBJ1-1; 7 bases line up with TRBD1. This CDR3 is 14 amino acids long. CDR1 is DFQATT, CDR2 SNEGSKA, per germline (reference sequence). This CDR3 reads CRGRQGGADTEAFF. The CDR3, as DNA: TGCAGAGGCCGACAAGGGGGCGCGGACACTGAAGCTTTCTTT.

This clone was picked up many times. CDR3 in DNA: TGTGCCAGCAGCCAAGATTACGGGAGAACTTACGAGCAGTACTTC. Amino acids: CASSQDYGRTYEQYF. The chain is built from TRBV14 and TRBJ2-7; perhaps TRBD2 as D (6 bases). There are 15 residues in the CDR3. V lost 0 bases and J lost 4, with 13 bases in between. Germline CDR1 and CDR2: SGHDN and FVKESK.

The genes are TRBV2 and TRBJ1-5; TRBD1 is a possible D gene (5 bases). The V gene lost 6 bases and the J gene lost 3 bases, with 18 bases spanning the gap. CDR1 and CDR2 from the germline V gene are SNHLY and FYNNEI. The CDR3 runs 16 residues. The CDR3 region is CASRRNSWGDNQPQHF. The CDR3 DNA follows: TGTGCCAGCAGACGCAACTCGTGGGGGGACAATCAGCCCCAGCATTTT. The whole variable domain, filled in from reference TRBV2 and TRBJ1-5, reads EPEVTQTPSHQVTQMGQEVILRCVPISNHLYFYWYRQILGQKVEFLVSFYNNEISEKSEIFDDQFSVERPDGSNFTLKIRSTKLEDSAMYFCASRRNSWGDNQPQHFGDGTRLSIL.

This rearrangement joins TRBV12-3 or TRBV12-4 to TRBJ2-7; unclear D gene. The CDR3 runs to 12 residues. V gave up 2 bases and J gave up 4 bases, with 6 bases separating them. CDR3 nucleotides: TGTGCCAGCAGTTTATCCCTATACGAGCAGTACTTC. This gives the protein CASSLSLYEQYF.

The chain couples TRBV9 to TRBJ2-7; D may correspond to TRBD1 or TRBD2 (5 bases each). Germline CDR1 is SGDLS and CDR2 is YYNGEE. The CDR3 runs 14 residues. The germline V and J ends were trimmed by 4 bases and 3 bases, with 14 bases remaining between them. The CDR3 nucleotides are TGTGCCAGCAGCCCTAGGGACCCAAGCTACGAGCAGTACTTC. Its translation: CASSPRDPSYEQYF. Complete variable domain (other parts from reference TRBV9 and TRBJ2-7): DSGVTQTPKHLITATGQRVTLRCSPRSGDLSVYWYQQSLDQGLQFLIQYYNGEERAKGNILERFSAQQFPDLHSELNLSSLELGDSALYFCASSPRDPSYEQYFGPGTRLTVT.

This chain links TRBV20-1 with TRBJ2-7; D possibly matches TRBD1 or TRBD2 (5 bases each). Between the trimmed V and J ends, which lost 3 bases and 2 bases, there was a span of 11 bases. The CDR3 is 13 residues long. Germline lookup yields CDR1 DFQATT and CDR2 SNEGSKA (reference sequence). This chain's CDR3 is CSARAGTAYEQYF. The DNA of the CDR3 is TGCAGTGCTAGGGCCGGGACCGCCTACGAGCAGTACTTC.

Comment on this clone: The identical CDR3 is also encoded by other nucleotide sequences in the sample. The chain links TRBV20-1 to TRBJ2-7, with a weak D call TRBD2 (6 bases). The CDR3 has 15 residues. CDR1 is DFQATT, CDR2 SNEGSKA, per germline (reference sequence). Between the trimmed V and J ends, which lost 3 bases and 0 bases, there was a span of 15 bases. CDR3 amino acids: CSASSLGGSSYEQYF. CDR3 nucleotides: TGCAGTGCTAGTTCTTTGGGGGGAAGCTCCTACGAGCAGTACTTC.

This sequence joins TRBV6-1 and TRBJ2-2, with D perhaps matching TRBD2 (6 bases). Per the germline V gene, CDR1 is MNHNS and CDR2 is SASEGT. The CDR3 loop spans 13 amino acids. V shed 8 bases and J shed 5 bases, with 12 bases lying between them. The CDR3 DNA sequence: TGTGCCAGCCCGGGACTCTTAACCGGGGAGCTGTTTTTT. This translates into CASPGLLTGELFF.

This clone was recorded a few times. The genes are TRBV6-4 and TRBJ2-1, with 10 bases aligning to TRBD2. This CDR3 spans 15 amino acids. Germline V lookup: CDR1 MRHNA, CDR2 SNTAGT. Germline trimming cut 6 bases from V and 3 bases from J; bases unmatched to any gene: 5. This CDR3 reads CASSRTSGGYNEQFF. DNA for the CDR3: TGTGCCAGCAGCCGGACTAGCGGAGGCTACAATGAGCAGTTCTTC.

As for this clone: One end of the junction varies from germline; a read error may be responsible. The genes are TRBV25-1 and TRBJ2-4; no clear D gene. The germline V gene has CDR1 MGHDK and CDR2 SYGVNS. This CDR3 has 12 amino acids. The CDR3 region has the DNA TGTGCCAGCAGTGACTCTGCCGGGTCCCTTGGCTTC. Protein: CASSDSAGSLGF.

This clone was picked up many times. The chain has TRBV11-3 and TRBJ2-1; the match to TRBD2 covers 12 bases. Per the germline V gene, CDR1 is SGHNT and CDR2 is YENEEA. Losses at the gene ends were 5 bases for V and 9 bases for J; bases not matched to a gene: 8. The CDR3 contains 15 residues. The DNA for the CDR3 is TGTGCCAGCAGCCTACTAGCGGGAGGCGTCGGTGAGCAGTTCTTC. It specifies CASSLLAGGVGEQFF.

The chain links TRBV19 to TRBJ1-1; TRBD1 agrees at 7 bases. Trimming at V came to 7 bases and at J to 1 base, leaving 9 bases not matched to a gene. Germline lookup yields CDR1 LNHDA and CDR2 SQIVND (reference sequence). This CDR3 is 15 amino acids long. Here the CDR3 DNA reads TGTGCCAGTACCCCGACAGGGTCAGGGAACACTGAAGCTTTCTTT. As protein: CASTPTGSGNTEAFF. Full variable domain (outside the CDR3, taken from reference TRBV19 and TRBJ1-1): DGGITQSPKYLFRKEGQNVTLSCEQNLNHDAMYWYRQDPGQGLRLIYYSQIVNDFQKGDIAEGYSVSREKKESFPLTVTSAQKNPTAFYLCASTPTGSGNTEAFFGQGTRLTVV.

The chain employs TRBV18 and TRBJ1-1; 7 bases are a match to TRBD1. Germline loops: CDR1 KGHSH, CDR2 LQKENI. The V segment lost 3 bases and the J segment 11 bases; nucleotides outside the gene matches: 9. There are 13 residues in the CDR3. This CDR3 reads CASSPGAGGDAFF. The CDR3, as DNA: TGTGCCAGCTCACCGGGGGCAGGGGGTGACGCTTTCTTT.

The chain joins TRBV20-1 to TRBJ2-3; 8 nucleotides align to TRBD2. CDR3 length equals 13 residues. CDR1 and CDR2 (germline): DFQATT, SNEGSKA (reference sequence). Germline trimming cut 6 bases from V and 11 bases from J; bases unmatched to any gene: 13. CDR3 residues: CSAGTRDKVEQYF. The CDR3 DNA is TGCAGTGCCGGGACTAGGGATAAAGTGGAGCAGTATTTT.

The chain uses TRBV6-1 and TRBJ2-1; D possibly corresponds to TRBD1 (5 bases). V lost 10 bases, J lost 7 bases, and 20 bases lay in between. Germline lookup yields CDR1 MNHNS and CDR2 SASEGT. The CDR3 has 14 residues. CDR3 in amino acids: CATQTTAGWNEQFF. The CDR3, as DNA: TGTGCCACCCAGACCACCGCAGGGTGGAATGAGCAGTTCTTC.